Given below is one TCR beta chain in context. Its specificity is unknown. Trimming left V 5 bases short and J 5 bases short, with 10 bases between. Germline CDR1 and CDR2: PRHDT and FYEKMQ (reference sequence). CDR3 length: 13 residues. The record originates from a study of shared clonotypes between healthy human individuals. Findings and caveats of the study: Rarefaction showed that sequencing of sorted subsets was incomplete (despite large depth).

Sorted-subset replicate PCRs used roughly 220 ng DNA, approximately 33,000 T cell genomes. Authors' processing steps: ImmunoSEQ gave junction-only sequences without quality scores, so filtering differed. The repertoire was sequenced with immunoSEQ multiplex PCR; TCRdb's copy has only in-frame clones and lacks some. V and J calls and clone size are those listed in that table; D and trimming were worked out from the DNA. Of 800,000 to 950,000 clones listed, about 96% were seen once; the top ten hold less than 0.3%. Terminally differentiated effector memory CD45RA+ cells were left out of the naive CD8 fraction, which was CD45RO-negative and positively selected for CCR7. Donors comprised healthy HIV-negative adults lacking recent acute infections or vaccinations.

The receptor's source is a man between 25 and 39 years old in good health. Sequencing input: naive CD8+ T cells sorted from blood. The V and J genes are TRBV13 and TRBJ2-1; D is unresolved. The CDR3, as DNA: TGTGCCAGCAGCGAGTTTGGAGACAATGAGCAGTTCTTC. Its protein product is CASSEFGDNEQFF.